This T cell receptor beta chain comes out of a study of cytomegalovirus exposure and HLA in healthy donors. Whole-study context: Approximately 85 million unique TCRs from HLA-typed donors made up an early data release.

With regard to this clone: Its antigen is unknown.

Study results and caveats: TRBV6-2, TRBV6-3 and some other V segments were unresolvable in 87-base-pair reads.

Whereas donors were nominally healthy upon sampling, unrecorded immune exposures were probable. The PCR ran on 60 Vbeta and 13 Jbeta primers. The table came from immunoSEQ multiplex PCR; TCRdb's copy has only in-frame clones and leaves some out. The sample carries 180,000 or so clones, approximately 80% recorded once. Germline V gene sequence: CDR1 SQVTM, CDR2 ANQGSEA. This CDR3 comprises 14 residues. V was clipped by 7 bases and J by 1 base; unmatched bases: 7. V and J are TRBV29-1 and TRBJ2-1; 7 bases fit TRBD1. Sequencing was carried out using PBMCs. This clonotype was obtained from a female donor in good health and CMV-seronegative. CDR3 protein: CSGRTGESYNEQFF. For the CDR3, the DNA is TGCAGCGGACGGACAGGTGAATCCTACAATGAGCAGTTCTTC.